A selection of T cell receptor beta chains follows, all from one sample in a study of blood T cell repertoires in COVID-19. TCRdb keeps only in-frame clones here, not all; method: immunoSEQ multiplex PCR. This table holds some 80,000 clones, roughly 78% found once. The sequenced material came from peripheral blood. Receptors originate from a woman of 80 years or more with active or convalescent COVID-19. Each CDR3 is given with its conserved first and last residue. The D gene is left open where the match is weak. Size is stated for part of the rows, as once, few or many counts, or as a class when the clone is expanded.

d_gene,abundance,v_gene,j_gene,CDR3aa,CDR3nt
-,-,TRBV7-3,TRBJ2-5,CASSFTGQETQYF,TGTGCCAGCAGCTTTACAGGCCAAGAGACCCAGTACTTC
TRBD1,few,TRBV25-1,TRBJ1-2,CASKRTGGGYTF,TGTGCCAGCAAAAGGACAGGCGGAGGCTACACCTTC
-,-,TRBV29-1,TRBJ1-1,CSVDLGLGTEAFF,TGCAGCGTTGATTTGGGGCTCGGAACTGAAGCTTTCTTT
-,-,TRBV6-5,TRBJ1-4,CAAGRSATNEKLFF,TGTGCCGCGGGCCGGTCGGCAACTAATGAAAAACTGTTTTTT
TRBD1,-,TRBV7-2,TRBJ1-6,CAGSSGQLNSPLHF,TGTGCCGGTTCCTCGGGACAGCTTAATTCACCCCTCCACTTT
TRBD1,-,TRBV7-2,TRBJ2-3,CASSVDRGRDTQYF,TGTGCCAGCAGCGTTGACAGGGGGCGAGATACGCAGTATTTT
-,-,TRBV7-2,TRBJ1-4,CASSLGAVNEKLFF,TGTGCCAGCAGCTTAGGGGCAGTTAATGAAAAACTGTTTTTT
-,once,TRBV7-2,TRBJ1-2,CASSSYSYGYTF,TGTGCCAGCAGCTCCTACAGCTATGGCTACACCTTC
TRBD2,-,TRBV4-3,TRBJ2-5,CASSQQTSGGAETQYF,TGCGCCAGCAGCCAACAGACTAGCGGGGGGGCGGAGACCCAGTACTTC
-,-,TRBV24-1,TRBJ1-5,CATTPPQHF,TGTGCCACCACCCCACCCCAGCATTTT
-,-,TRBV6-6,TRBJ1-1,CASRLRENTEAFF,TGTGCCAGCAGGCTCCGAGAGAACACTGAAGCTTTCTTT
TRBD1,-,TRBV2,TRBJ1-6,CARQGARSYNSPLHF,TGTGCCAGACAGGGGGCACGCTCCTATAATTCACCCCTCCACTTT
-,-,TRBV7-8,TRBJ2-1,CASSLFSDNEQFF,TGTGCCAGCAGCTTATTTTCGGACAATGAGCAGTTCTTC